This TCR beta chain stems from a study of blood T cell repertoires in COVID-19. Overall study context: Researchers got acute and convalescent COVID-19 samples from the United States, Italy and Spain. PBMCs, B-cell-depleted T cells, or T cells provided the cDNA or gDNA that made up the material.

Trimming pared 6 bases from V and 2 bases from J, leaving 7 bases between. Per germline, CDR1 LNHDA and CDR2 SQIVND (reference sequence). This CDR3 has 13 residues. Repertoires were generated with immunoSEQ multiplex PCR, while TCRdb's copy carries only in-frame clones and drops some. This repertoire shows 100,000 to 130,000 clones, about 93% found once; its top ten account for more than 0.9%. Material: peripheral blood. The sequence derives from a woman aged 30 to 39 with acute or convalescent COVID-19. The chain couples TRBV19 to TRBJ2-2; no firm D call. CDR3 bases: TGTGCCAGTAGGAGCCCTAACACCGGGGAGCTGTTTTTT. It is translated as CASRSPNTGELFF.